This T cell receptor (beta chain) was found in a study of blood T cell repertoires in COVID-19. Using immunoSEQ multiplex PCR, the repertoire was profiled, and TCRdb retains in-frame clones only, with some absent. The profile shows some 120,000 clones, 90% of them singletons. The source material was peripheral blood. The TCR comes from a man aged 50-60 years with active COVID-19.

The CDR3 sequence is CAWSVFGRPQAQYF. The CDR3 region has the DNA TGTGCCTGGAGTGTATTTGGCAGGCCTCAGGCCCAGTACTTC. The chain has TRBV30 and TRBJ2-5, with D hard to call. Trimming removed 0 bases from V and 9 bases from J, with 17 bases in between. The CDR3 is 14 amino acids. Germline V CDR1 and CDR2: GTSNPN, SVGIG (reference sequence).